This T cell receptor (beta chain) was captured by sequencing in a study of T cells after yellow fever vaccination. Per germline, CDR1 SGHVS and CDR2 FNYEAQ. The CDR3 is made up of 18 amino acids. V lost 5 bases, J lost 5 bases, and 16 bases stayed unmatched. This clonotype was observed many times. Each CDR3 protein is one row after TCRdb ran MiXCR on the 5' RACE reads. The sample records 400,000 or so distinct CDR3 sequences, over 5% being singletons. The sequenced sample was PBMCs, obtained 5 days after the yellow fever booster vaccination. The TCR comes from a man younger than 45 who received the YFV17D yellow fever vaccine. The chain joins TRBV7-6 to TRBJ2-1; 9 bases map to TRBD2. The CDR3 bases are TGTGCCAGCAGCGCCGTCCCGGTTCTAGCGGGGACCCACAATGAGCAGTTCTTC. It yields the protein CASSAVPVLAGTHNEQFF.